This paragraph covers one T cell receptor (beta chain) sequence. Sequence at one end of the junction differs from germline and may be a read error. Time point reported: persistent/refractory GD, antithyroid drugs over 5 years with positive TRAb. From RNA extracted from PBMCs, the TCR library was made. As a group, patients came from one endocrinology department in Xi'an, China. Investigators prepared the TCR beta libraries by applying iRepertoire HTBI primers and Arm-PCR of CDR3 regions. Original handling: Identification of gene segments yielded around 63 TRBV and 12 to 15 TRBJ across samples. One entry per CDR3 protein, called by TCRdb with MiXCR from the multiplex PCR reads. TCRdb assigned the V and J calls; the authors' analysis was not used. The table shows a few hundred thousand distinct CDR3 sequences, with 20% to 30% occurring only once. This sample is part of a study of regulatory T cells in long-lasting Graves disease. Background on the study: The term persistent Graves' disease signified upward of 5 years on antithyroid drugs with positive TSH receptor antibodies.

The CDR3 covers 14 residues. CDR1 is SGHTA and CDR2 is FQGNSA in the germline V gene. The receptor comes from a female donor with Graves disease. The source was peripheral blood mononuclear cells (PBMCs), collected when the disease was refractory, from a patient treated with antithyroid drugs. This chain uses TRBV7-2 with TRBJ2-3; D not resolved. The CDR3 DNA follows: TGTGCCAGTAGCTTAGAATTCCCGACAGATACGCAGTATTTT. Protein: CASSLEFPTDTQYF.